A single sample is the source of the 28 T cell receptor beta chains below, sequenced in a study of cytomegalovirus exposure and HLA in healthy donors (TCRdb year 2017). The library came from the immunoSEQ multiplex PCR assay. For the multiplex PCR, a mixture combining 60 forward primers for TCR Vbeta segments and 13 reverse primers for TCR Jbeta segments was used. TCRdb obtained this table from immuneACCESS and retained in-frame rearrangements with V and J assigned. These tables miss some clones; where compared with another copy, unresolved V genes account for less than half of the shortfall, and the remainder is unexplained. This sample has 150,000 to 200,000 clones in its table, and roughly 79% of those were observed once. The ten largest clonotypes hold just over 2% of the sample. Sequencing was carried out using PBMCs. These receptors came from a woman aged 25-40 years in good health and CMV-seropositive.

This rearrangement joins TRBV28 to TRBJ2-7; D uncertain. V gave up 11 bases and J gave up 7 bases, with 12 bases separating them. CDR1 MDHEN and CDR2 SYDVKM come from the germline V gene. This CDR3 contains 10 residues. In DNA, the CDR3 is TGTGCCGCCGGAAGGCGGGAGCAGTACTTC. Its protein is CAAGRREQYF.

This clone was seen a handful of times. The rearrangement uses TRBV4-3 and TRBJ1-2; D unclear. Per germline, CDR1 LGHNA and CDR2 YSLEER. V was clipped by 1 base and J by 4 bases, with 16 bases between them. The CDR3 contains 16 residues. The CDR3 DNA reads as TGCGCCAGCAGCCAAGTGGCGGGCAGACAAGCCTATGGCTACACCTTC. Protein product: CASSQVAGRQAYGYTF.

This clone was found a few times. The gene calls are TRBV6-5 and TRBJ1-5, with 8 positions matching TRBD1. With 6 bases clipped from V and 3 bases from J, the junction kept 4 bases outside the gene matches. The CDR3 runs 14 residues. Germline V gives CDR1 MNHEY, CDR2 SVGAGI. CDR3 residues: CASRGQGVNQPQHF. In DNA, the CDR3 is TGTGCCAGCAGAGGACAGGGAGTCAATCAGCCCCAGCATTTT.

The chain uses TRBV7-7 and TRBJ2-2; no definite D call. The CDR3 length is 13 residues. CDR1 and CDR2 (germline): SSHAT, FNYEAQ (reference sequence). V was pared by 2 bases and J by 7 bases, with 8 bases between. CDR3 in DNA: TGTGCCAGCAGCTTACTAACTGGCGGGGAGCTGTTTTTT. Its translation: CASSLLTGGELFF.

The V gene is TRBV7-8, the J gene TRBJ1-4, with a weak D call TRBD1 (5 bases). The germline V gene encodes CDR1 SGHVS and CDR2 FQNEAQ. There are 13 residues in the CDR3. V was pared by 6 bases and J by 8 bases, with 13 bases between. The CDR3 here is CASRQTHREKLFF. CDR3 coding DNA: TGTGCCAGCAGACAAACCCACAGGGAAAAACTGTTTTTT.

V is TRBV7-2 and J is TRBJ2-4; no reliable D call. V was pared by 4 bases and J by 0 bases, with 10 bases between. Germline loops: CDR1 SGHTA, CDR2 FQGNSA. This CDR3 comprises 15 residues. The CDR3 protein is CASSSSTLAKNIQYF. The CDR3 coding sequence is TGTGCCAGCAGCTCTTCGACTCTAGCCAAAAACATTCAGTACTTC.

This chain connects TRBV4-2 to TRBJ2-3; 11 bases align to TRBD2. Germline values: CDR1 LGHNA, CDR2 YNFKEQ. CDR3 size: 17 residues. The V segment lost 1 base and the J segment 5 bases; nucleotides outside the gene matches: 8. DNA for the CDR3: TGTGCCAGCAGCCAAGCGGCTAGCGGGGGGCAGGGAGATACGCAGTATTTT. Encoded protein: CASSQAASGGQGDTQYF.

The chain is built from TRBV5-6 and TRBJ1-1; TRBD1 matches 8 bases. The CDR3 spans 15 residues. Unmatched junction bases numbered 6, after V lost 0 bases and J lost 5 bases. Germline-derived CDR1 and CDR2 are SGHDT and YYEEEE. For the CDR3, the DNA is TGTGCCAGCAGCTTGGCGGGCAGGGGGCGGACTGAAGCTTTCTTT. Its protein product is CASSLAGRGRTEAFF.

The V call is TRBV7-2, the J call TRBJ1-1, with 10 bases fitting TRBD1. The junction had 3 bases not matched to a gene; V was cut back by 4 bases and J by 4 bases. CDR3 size: 14 residues. Germline CDR1 is SGHTA and CDR2 is FQGNSA. This CDR3 reads CASSYRQGATEAFF. In nucleotides, the CDR3 is TGTGCCAGCAGCTATAGACAGGGGGCCACTGAAGCTTTCTTT.

The chain is built from TRBV6-1 and TRBJ1-4; possibly TRBD1 for D (5 bases). The CDR3 runs to 15 residues. The germline V gene encodes CDR1 MNHNS and CDR2 SASEGT. Trimming removed 5 bases from V and 2 bases from J, with 12 bases in between. The DNA for the CDR3 is TGTGCCAGCAGTAGGGCAGGGTCCACTAATGAAAAACTGTTTTTT. Translating gives CASSRAGSTNEKLFF.

The chain combines TRBV5-1 with TRBJ2-7, with D possibly being TRBD2 (6 bases). The CDR3 spans 15 residues. V was pared by 1 base and J by 0 bases, with 11 bases between. Per germline, CDR1 SGHRS and CDR2 YFSETQ. The CDR3 loop reads CASSLLSGPSYEQYF. The CDR3 nucleotides read TGCGCCAGCAGCTTGCTAAGCGGGCCCTCCTACGAGCAGTACTTC.

The gene calls are TRBV7-9 and TRBJ2-6; D is unresolved. This CDR3 spans 15 amino acids. V lost 4 bases and J lost 1, with 8 bases in between. In germline, CDR1 is SEHNR, CDR2 FQNEAQ (reference sequence). The DNA of the CDR3 is TGTGCCAGCAGCTCCGAAGCGTCTGGGGCCAACGTCCTGACTTTC. It is translated as CASSSEASGANVLTF.

The chain has TRBV5-4 and TRBJ1-1; no reliable D call. The CDR3 length is 15 residues. Trimming cost V 0 bases and J 0 bases, with 9 bases left between them. Germline V lookup: CDR1 SGHNT, CDR2 YYREEE (reference sequence). The CDR3 is CASSLANSVNTEAFF. In DNA form, the CDR3 reads TGTGCCAGCAGCTTGGCCAACAGTGTGAACACTGAAGCTTTCTTT.

The rearrangement uses TRBV5-1 and TRBJ1-1; no clear D. There are 15 residues in the CDR3. V lost 1 base to trimming and J lost 0 bases, with 10 bases between them. The germline gives CDR1 SGHRS, CDR2 YFSETQ. The CDR3 region is CASSLRGLMNTEAFF. Here the CDR3 DNA reads TGCGCCAGCAGCTTGCGCGGACTGATGAACACTGAAGCTTTCTTT.

The chain joins TRBV27 to TRBJ1-5, with D possibly matching TRBD1 (5 bases). CDR1 and CDR2 (germline): MNHEY, SMNVEV (reference sequence). The V gene lost 8 bases and the J gene lost 3 bases, with 14 bases spanning the gap. CDR3 length: 14 residues. The CDR3 region has the DNA TGTGCCAGCCGGTTCGGGGGTCCCAATCAGCCCCAGCATTTT. Translating it yields CASRFGGPNQPQHF.

This clone was counted a single time. This chain joins TRBV19 and TRBJ1-5; 7 bases agree with TRBD1. CDR1 is LNHDA and CDR2 is SQIVND in the germline V gene (reference sequence). V gave up 3 bases and J gave up 2 bases; unmatched junction bases: 16. This CDR3 has 19 residues. The DNA for the CDR3 is TGTGCCAGTAGTATCAGGGGGAACATGAGGGGACGTGGCAATCAGCCCCAGCATTTT. Translating gives CASSIRGNMRGRGNQPQHF.

V usage is TRBV6-5 and J usage is TRBJ1-1, with D unresolved. In germline, CDR1 is MNHEY, CDR2 SVGAGI. The CDR3 is 11 residues long. The V end lost 6 bases, the J end lost 4 bases, and 6 bases lay between the germline ends. CDR3 residues: CASRLTTEAFF. CDR3 coding DNA: TGTGCCAGCAGACTCACCACTGAAGCTTTCTTT.

The gene calls are TRBV15 and TRBJ2-1; TRBD1 might be the D (6 bases). Germline CDR1 LNHNV, CDR2 YYDKDF (reference sequence). Trimming removed 5 bases from V and 4 bases from J, with 18 bases in between. CDR3 size: 16 residues. In nucleotides, the CDR3 is TGTGCCACCAGCCCTCGGGCAGGGGAAGCATACAATGAGCAGTTCTTC. Protein sequence: CATSPRAGEAYNEQFF.

The chain uses TRBV9 and TRBJ2-6; a possible D gene is TRBD1 (9 bases). The CDR3 contains 19 residues. V was trimmed by 4 bases and J by 0 bases, leaving 20 bases between them. The germline V gene encodes CDR1 SGDLS and CDR2 YYNGEE. CDR3 sequence: CASSPGGGQGRSGANVLTF. The CDR3 DNA follows: TGTGCCAGCAGCCCGGGGGGGGGACAGGGACGCTCTGGGGCCAACGTCCTGACTTTC. The whole variable domain, filled in from reference TRBV9 and TRBJ2-6, reads DSGVTQTPKHLITATGQRVTLRCSPRSGDLSVYWYQQSLDQGLQFLIQYYNGEERAKGNILERFSAQQFPDLHSELNLSSLELGDSALYFCASSPGGGQGRSGANVLTFGAGSRLTVL.

J is TRBJ2-7 and V is TRBV5-6, with D possibly TRBD1 on 5 matching bases. Per germline, CDR1 SGHDT and CDR2 YYEEEE. V lost 0 bases and J 2 bases, leaving 18 bases between the germline ends. There are 17 residues in the CDR3. CDR3 protein: CASSLGAGLSGPYEQYF. The DNA of the CDR3 is TGTGCCAGCAGCTTGGGCGCAGGGTTGAGTGGTCCCTACGAGCAGTACTTC.

The CDR3 loop is CASSFQGVGYTF. The CDR3 region has the DNA TGTGCCAGCAGTTTCCAGGGGGTTGGCTACACCTTC. This chain uses TRBV6-6 with TRBJ1-2, with 7 bases matching TRBD1. The CDR3 runs 12 residues. The trim removed 4 bases at V and 7 bases at J, leaving 3 bases unmatched. Germline CDR1 is MNHNY and CDR2 is SVGAGI (reference sequence).

CDR3 nucleotides: TGTGCCAGCAGTTTAAAGCGCACAGATACGCAGTATTTT. Translated, it gives CASSLKRTDTQYF. The rearrangement uses TRBV27 and TRBJ2-3; D is unresolved. This CDR3 has 13 amino acids. The germline gives CDR1 MNHEY, CDR2 SMNVEV (reference sequence). Trimming left V 2 bases short and J 1 base short, with 4 bases between.

This chain links TRBV5-4 with TRBJ2-7; D gene unclear. The CDR3 loop spans 14 amino acids. The V and J ends lost 0 bases and 4 bases respectively, with 11 bases between them. The germline gives CDR1 SGHNT, CDR2 YYREEE (reference sequence). CDR3 region: CASSLGRQKYEQYF. The CDR3 DNA sequence: TGTGCCAGCAGCTTGGGTCGCCAGAAATACGAGCAGTACTTC.

The chain employs TRBV11-2 and TRBJ2-5; TRBD2 matches at 10 bases. V lost 7 bases, J lost 9 bases, and 8 bases stayed unmatched. CDR3 size: 13 residues. In germline, CDR1 is SGHAT, CDR2 FQNNGV. As DNA, the CDR3 is TGTGCCAGCACTAGCGGGAGTGCGTCGGCCCAGTACTTC. This gives the protein CASTSGSASAQYF.

The chain has TRBV2 and TRBJ1-1; 9 positions match TRBD1. CDR3 length: 15 residues. Germline CDR1 and CDR2: SNHLY and FYNNEI. The V and J ends lost 6 bases and 1 base, in that order; junction bases with no gene match: 6. The CDR3 nucleotides read TGTGCCAGCAGCCCACAGGGGGCTGGGAACACTGAAGCTTTCTTT. The encoded protein is CASSPQGAGNTEAFF.

The rearrangement links TRBV6-1 to TRBJ1-1; no reliable D call. CDR3 length equals 13 residues. The germline CDR1 and CDR2 sequences are MNHNS and SASEGT. V lost 8 bases and J lost 11, with 21 bases in between. This CDR3 reads CASQKEVQSGAFF. CDR3 nucleotides: TGTGCCAGCCAAAAAGAGGTCCAGAGCGGGGCTTTCTTT.

This clone was picked up a small number of times. V usage is TRBV5-4 and J usage is TRBJ1-4; TRBD1 is a possible D gene (5 bases). This CDR3 is built from 14 residues. Germline V lookup: CDR1 SGHNT, CDR2 YYREEE (reference sequence). V was cut by 5 bases and J by 3 bases, with 11 bases left in between. The CDR3 reads CASSPGIANEKLFF. Here the CDR3 DNA reads TGTGCCAGCAGTCCAGGGATAGCTAATGAAAAACTGTTTTTT.

The rearrangement joins TRBV30 to TRBJ1-2, with TRBD1 identical over 10 bases. V trimming: 8 bases; J trimming: 6 bases; junction bases outside the gene matches: 6. The CDR3 sequence is 12 residues long. Germline loops: CDR1 GTSNPN, CDR2 SVGIG (reference sequence). This CDR3 is CAGRTGGDGYTF. The CDR3 nucleotides are TGTGCCGGCCGGACAGGGGGGGATGGCTACACCTTC.